Below are 27 T cell receptor beta chains sequenced from a single sample in a study of T cells after yellow fever vaccination. From the 5' RACE reads, TCRdb called clonotypes with MiXCR, one entry per CDR3 protein. The data contain hundreds of thousands of distinct CDR3 sequences, around 4% of them singletons. Sequenced material: PBMCs, taken on the day of the yellow fever booster vaccination. Receptors were obtained from a man aged 18 to 30 who received the YFV17D yellow fever vaccine.

This clonotype was found many times. The chain uses TRBV6-5 and TRBJ1-1, with a tentative D call TRBD1 (5 bases). Trimming removed 10 bases at V and 5 bases at J, with 17 bases between. This CDR3 has 13 amino acids. Germline CDR1 is MNHEY and CDR2 is SVGAGI. CDR3 residues: CAIQIGEGTEAFF. CDR3 coding DNA: TGTGCCATTCAAATTGGGGAGGGGACTGAAGCTTTCTTT.

This clonotype has only a few counts. The chain carries TRBV28 and TRBJ2-6; 8 bases are shared with TRBD1. V lost 4 bases to trimming and J lost 0 bases; unmatched junction nucleotides: 8. The CDR3 spans 18 residues. Per germline, CDR1 MDHEN and CDR2 SYDVKM. The CDR3 DNA follows: TGTGCCAGCAGTTCCCCCGGACAGGGAATCTCTGGGGCCAACGTCCTGACTTTC. Translation gives CASSSPGQGISGANVLTF.

The table lists this clonotype with many counts. The chain is built from TRBV7-9 and TRBJ2-5; 9 bases align to TRBD1. The CDR3 covers 16 residues. From germline, CDR1 is SEHNR and CDR2 FQNEAQ (reference sequence). J gave up 2 bases and V 3 bases, and 7 bases lay outside the gene matches. For the CDR3, the DNA is TGTGCCAGCAGCTTCCCGGGACAGGGATATCAAGAGACCCAGTACTTC. Its protein is CASSFPGQGYQETQYF.

This clonotype was seen ten or more times. The chain recombines TRBV20-1 with TRBJ1-1; TRBD1 matches 8 bases. J lost 1 base, V lost 4 bases, and 5 bases had no gene match. The germline gives CDR1 DFQATT, CDR2 SNEGSKA (reference sequence). The CDR3 runs 14 residues. CDR3 coding DNA: TGCAGTGCTATCACAGGGGGATGGAACACTGAAGCTTTCTTT. Encoded protein: CSAITGGWNTEAFF.

This clonotype appeared a few times. The chain employs TRBV5-5 and TRBJ2-3; D is ambiguous. Germline CDR1 is SGHKS and CDR2 is YYEKEE (reference sequence). The CDR3 consists of 17 residues. Trimming removed 0 bases from V and 2 bases from J, with 16 bases in between. CDR3 bases: TGTGCCAGCAGCTTGGCCGCAGAAGGGCAGGACACAGATACGCAGTATTTT. Encoded protein: CASSLAAEGQDTDTQYF.

This clonotype has just a few counts. The chain uses TRBV10-3 and TRBJ2-3; 7 bases agree with TRBD2. This CDR3 comprises 17 residues. Germline assignment: CDR1 ENHRY and CDR2 SYGVKD. J lost 0 bases, V lost 4 bases, and 10 bases had no gene match. CDR3 loop: CAISGPSSGLSTDTQYF. CDR3 coding DNA: TGTGCCATCAGTGGCCCCTCTAGCGGCTTAAGCACAGATACGCAGTATTTT.

This clonotype showed up many times. The chain is built from TRBV7-2 and TRBJ2-7; weak D call: TRBD2 (7 bases). CDR3 length: 16 residues. Germline lookup yields CDR1 SGHTA and CDR2 FQGNSA. The V end lost 1 base, the J end lost 4 bases, and 17 bases lay between the germline ends. The CDR3 loop is CASSLGPGGGLYEQYF. CDR3 coding DNA: TGTGCCAGCAGCTTAGGGCCTGGCGGGGGCCTATACGAGCAGTACTTC.

The chain uses TRBV3-1 and TRBJ2-2; unclear D gene. The CDR3 is 14 residues long. Germline loops: CDR1 LGHDT, CDR2 YNNKEL (reference sequence). The ends were cut back, 3 bases at V and 5 bases at J, with 10 bases in the middle. The CDR3: CASSQEHTTGELFF. CDR3 nucleotide sequence: TGTGCCAGCAGCCAGGAGCACACAACCGGGGAGCTGTTTTTT.

In this sample, this clonotype turned up many times. The chain uses TRBV10-3 and TRBJ2-3; a weak D match, TRBD2 (5 bases). The CDR3 is 16 residues long. V was cut by 2 bases and J by 3 bases, with 15 bases left in between. The germline gives CDR1 ENHRY, CDR2 SYGVKD. The CDR3 is CAISEASGVLTDTQYF. The DNA of the CDR3 is TGTGCCATCAGTGAGGCCTCCGGGGTCTTGACAGATACGCAGTATTTT.

At least ten counts were recorded for this clonotype. V gene TRBV7-9 combines with J gene TRBJ2-3, with 7 bases matching TRBD1. Germline V gene sequence: CDR1 SEHNR, CDR2 FQNEAQ (reference sequence). The CDR3 consists of 14 residues. Germline trimming cut 2 bases from V and 5 bases from J; bases unmatched to any gene: 4. The CDR3 sequence: CASSLFTGVDTQYF. CDR3 bases: TGTGCCAGCAGCTTATTCACAGGGGTAGATACGCAGTATTTT.

This clonotype turned up a few times. CDR3 sequence: CASSQVPARNEQFF. CDR3 nucleotides: TGCGCCAGCAGCCAAGTTCCTGCTAGAAATGAGCAGTTCTTC. The rearrangement joins TRBV4-3 to TRBJ2-1; the D is unclear. Germline V gene lookup returns CDR1 LGHNA and CDR2 YSLEER. CDR3 size: 14 residues. V lost 1 base to trimming and J lost 7 bases, with 11 bases between them.

This clonotype was seen ten or more times. This chain joins TRBV11-3 and TRBJ2-3; no firm D call. V was clipped by 5 bases and J by 0 bases, with 9 bases between them. Looked up from germline, CDR1 is SGHNT and CDR2 is YENEEA. The CDR3 loop spans 14 amino acids. CDR3 sequence (DNA): TGTGCCAGCAGCCCAAGTAGTAGCACAGATACGCAGTATTTT. Amino acids: CASSPSSSTDTQYF.

V usage is TRBV12-3 or TRBV12-4 and J usage is TRBJ2-1, with TRBD2 matching 7 bases. V gave up 7 bases and J gave up 7 bases; unmatched junction bases: 4. CDR3 length: 12 amino acids. The CDR3 bases are TGTGCCAGCAACTGGGAGGGGAATGAGCAGTTCTTC. As protein: CASNWEGNEQFF.

This clonotype was seen only a few times. The rearrangement links TRBV2 to TRBJ2-5, with D possibly being TRBD1 (6 bases). V lost 8 bases and J lost 4, with 14 bases in between. This CDR3 has 13 residues. CDR1 is SNHLY, CDR2 FYNNEI, per germline. The CDR3 sequence: CASGGQSGETQYF. In DNA form, the CDR3 reads TGTGCCAGCGGAGGACAGTCGGGAGAGACCCAGTACTTC.

The chain is built from TRBV4-3 and TRBJ2-1; D is unresolved. Germline values: CDR1 LGHNA, CDR2 YSLEER. The CDR3 is 13 residues long. Trimming pared 0 bases from V and 9 bases from J, leaving 9 bases between. The CDR3 protein is CASSQEHTTEQFF. DNA of the CDR3: TGCGCCAGCAGCCAAGAACATACCACTGAGCAGTTCTTC.

This clonotype was found a few times. The chain carries TRBV7-6 and TRBJ2-6; TRBD2 might be the D (5 bases). The CDR3 has 16 amino acids. Germline CDR1 is SGHVS and CDR2 is FNYEAQ. V lost 5 bases and J 4 bases, leaving 15 bases between the germline ends. The CDR3 DNA sequence: TGTGCCAGCAGCCTCGGGGTGGGCTCCGGGGCCAACGTCCTGACTTTC. This encodes CASSLGVGSGANVLTF.

The V and J genes are TRBV4-3 and TRBJ2-3; D may correspond to TRBD1 or TRBD2 (5 bases each). V was clipped by 0 bases and J by 6 bases, with 19 bases between them. Germline loops: CDR1 LGHNA, CDR2 YSLEER. The CDR3 extends over 17 amino acids. The CDR3 nucleotides are TGCGCCAGCAGCCAAGAAGTGGGACCCCGTCCCCGGGATACGCAGTATTTT. It encodes CASSQEVGPRPRDTQYF.

The chain uses TRBV4-1 and TRBJ1-5; D is perhaps TRBD1 (6 bases). The CDR3 spans 13 residues. V lost 4 bases and J 6 bases, leaving 10 bases between the germline ends. Looked up from germline, CDR1 is MGHRA and CDR2 is YSYEKL. CDR3 in DNA: TGCGCCAGCAGCCGATCAGGGGTTCAGCCCCAGCATTTT. Translating it yields CASSRSGVQPQHF.

This sequence joins TRBV5-1 and TRBJ2-2, with a possible D match to TRBD1 (5 bases). This CDR3 spans 16 amino acids. Germline V gives CDR1 SGHRS, CDR2 YFSETQ. The ends were cut back, 0 bases at V and 1 base at J, with 10 bases in the middle. The DNA for the CDR3 is TGCGCCAGCAGCTTGGAGCAGGGCCTGAACACCGGGGAGCTGTTTTTT. It is translated as CASSLEQGLNTGELFF. The full variable domain, in which reference TRBV5-1 and TRBJ2-2 provide the parts outside the CDR3, is KAGVTQTPRYLIKTRGQQVTLSCSPISGHRSVSWYQQTPGQGLQFLFEYFSETQRNKGNFPGRFSGRQFSNSRSEMNVSTLELGDSALYLCASSLEQGLNTGELFFGEGSRLTVL.

This clonotype was seen a few times. The chain combines TRBV7-2 with TRBJ2-7, with D uncertain. Between the trimmed V and J ends, which lost 2 bases and 5 bases, there was a span of 7 bases. The CDR3 is made up of 12 amino acids. The germline gives CDR1 SGHTA, CDR2 FQGNSA. CDR3 coding DNA: TGTGCCAGCAGCTTAACTCGGCACGAGCAGTACTTC. This translates into CASSLTRHEQYF.

V is TRBV20-1 and J is TRBJ2-5; no definite D call. Trimming took 3 bases from V and 1 from J, leaving 18 bases between them. The CDR3 sequence is 16 residues long. The germline CDR1 and CDR2 sequences are DFQATT and SNEGSKA (reference sequence). This CDR3 reads CSASGLDVTFQETQYF. Here the CDR3 DNA reads TGCAGTGCTAGTGGATTGGACGTAACCTTCCAAGAGACCCAGTACTTC.

This clonotype was seen repeatedly, ten times or more. The chain combines TRBV10-3 with TRBJ1-3; TRBD1 is a possible D gene (5 bases). The CDR3 loop spans 15 amino acids. Looked up from germline, CDR1 is ENHRY and CDR2 is SYGVKD. V lost 10 bases and J 0 bases, leaving 16 bases between the germline ends. The DNA of the CDR3 is TGTGCCAGCCAGGGTTCCGGGTACTCTGGAAACACCATATATTTT. This sequence encodes CASQGSGYSGNTIYF.

This clonotype was picked up many times. The gene calls are TRBV7-2 and TRBJ1-6; D remains ambiguous. The CDR3 is 13 amino acids. V lost 5 bases and J 5 bases, leaving 7 bases between the germline ends. Looked up from germline, CDR1 is SGHTA and CDR2 is FQGNSA. The CDR3 DNA reads TGTGCCAGCAGCCCTCTACATAATTCACCCCTCCACTTT. It is translated as CASSPLHNSPLHF.

This clonotype has a handful of counts. The genes are TRBV6-5 and TRBJ2-2; D is possibly TRBD1 (6 bases). Germline CDR1 reads MNHEY; CDR2 reads SVGAGI. This CDR3 is built from 14 residues. The ends were cut back, 0 bases at V and 6 bases at J, with 8 bases in the middle. CDR3: CASSYSWGPGELFF. The CDR3 nucleotides are TGTGCCAGCAGTTACTCTTGGGGGCCCGGGGAGCTGTTTTTT.

The table lists this clonotype with a few counts. The chain is built from TRBV6-6 and TRBJ2-5, with 9 bases lining up with TRBD2. The germline CDR1 and CDR2 sequences are MNHNY and SVGAGI (reference sequence). The CDR3 extends over 14 amino acids. V shed 2 bases, J shed 3 bases, and the junction held 1 base outside the gene matches. CDR3 in DNA: TGTGCCAGCAGTTACGGCGGGGGGGAAGAGACCCAGTACTTC. Protein: CASSYGGGEETQYF.

This sequence joins TRBV2 and TRBJ2-1; possibly TRBD2 for D (6 bases). CDR3 length: 15 residues. Trimming took off 2 bases at V and 4 bases at J, with 12 bases between the two ends. Germline CDR1 and CDR2: SNHLY and FYNNEI. Here the CDR3 DNA reads TGTGCCAGCAGTGAATGGCGGGGAAAGTACAATGAGCAGTTCTTC. Encoded protein: CASSEWRGKYNEQFF.

This clonotype was seen ten or more times. V is TRBV12-3 or TRBV12-4 and J is TRBJ2-7; D gene unclear. The CDR3 sequence is 12 residues long. The ends were cut back, 6 bases at V and 3 bases at J, with 9 bases in the middle. The CDR3: CASSLSIYEQYF. CDR3 nucleotides: TGTGCCAGCAGCCTTTCGATCTACGAGCAGTACTTC.